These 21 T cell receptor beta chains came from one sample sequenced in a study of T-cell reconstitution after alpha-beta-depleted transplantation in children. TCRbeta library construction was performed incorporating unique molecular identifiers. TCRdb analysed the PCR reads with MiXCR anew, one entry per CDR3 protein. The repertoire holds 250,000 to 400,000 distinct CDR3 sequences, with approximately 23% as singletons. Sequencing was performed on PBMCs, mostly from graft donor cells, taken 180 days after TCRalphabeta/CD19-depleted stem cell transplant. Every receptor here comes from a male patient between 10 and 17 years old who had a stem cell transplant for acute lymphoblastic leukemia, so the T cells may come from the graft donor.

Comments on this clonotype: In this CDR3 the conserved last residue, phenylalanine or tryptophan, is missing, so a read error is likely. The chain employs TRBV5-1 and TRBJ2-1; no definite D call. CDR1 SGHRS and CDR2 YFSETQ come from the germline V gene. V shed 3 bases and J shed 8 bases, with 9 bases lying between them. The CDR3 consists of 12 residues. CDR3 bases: TGCGCCAGCAGCTCCTACTCAGATGAGCAGTTCTCC. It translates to CASSSYSDEQFS.

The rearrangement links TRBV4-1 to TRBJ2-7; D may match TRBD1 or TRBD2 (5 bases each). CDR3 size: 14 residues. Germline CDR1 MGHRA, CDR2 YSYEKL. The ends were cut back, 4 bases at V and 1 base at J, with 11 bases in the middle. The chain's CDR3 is CASSRGTLSYEQYF. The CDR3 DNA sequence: TGCGCCAGCAGCCGGGGGACCCTATCCTACGAGCAGTACTTC.

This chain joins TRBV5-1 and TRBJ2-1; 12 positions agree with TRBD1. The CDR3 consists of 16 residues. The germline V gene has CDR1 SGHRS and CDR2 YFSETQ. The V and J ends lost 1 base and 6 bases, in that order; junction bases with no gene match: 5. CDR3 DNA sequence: TGCGCCAGCAGCTTGACGGGACAGGGGGCTGGCAATGAGCAGTTCTTC. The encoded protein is CASSLTGQGAGNEQFF.

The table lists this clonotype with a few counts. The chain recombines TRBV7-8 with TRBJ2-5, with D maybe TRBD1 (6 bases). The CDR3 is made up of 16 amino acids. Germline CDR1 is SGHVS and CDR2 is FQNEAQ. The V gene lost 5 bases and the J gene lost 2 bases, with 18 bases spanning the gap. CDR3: CASSTSRGSPQETQYF. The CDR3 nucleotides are TGTGCCAGCAGCACGAGTAGGGGGTCGCCTCAAGAGACCCAGTACTTC.

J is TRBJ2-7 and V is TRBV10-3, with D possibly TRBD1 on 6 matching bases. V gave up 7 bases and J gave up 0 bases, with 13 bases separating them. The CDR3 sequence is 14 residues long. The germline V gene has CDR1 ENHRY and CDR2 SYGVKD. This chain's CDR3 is CAITSDRPSYEQYF. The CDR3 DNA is TGTGCCATCACGAGCGACAGGCCCTCCTACGAGCAGTACTTC.

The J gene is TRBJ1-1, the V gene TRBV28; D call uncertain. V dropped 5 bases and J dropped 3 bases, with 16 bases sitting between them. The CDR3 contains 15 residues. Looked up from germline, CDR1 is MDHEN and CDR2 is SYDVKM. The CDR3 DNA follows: TGTGCCAGCAGTCCTATGACCGGGTACGACACTGAAGCTTTCTTT. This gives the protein CASSPMTGYDTEAFF.

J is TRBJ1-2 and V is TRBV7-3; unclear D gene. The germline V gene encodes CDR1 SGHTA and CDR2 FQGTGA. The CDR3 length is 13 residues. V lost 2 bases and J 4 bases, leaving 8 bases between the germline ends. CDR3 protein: CASSLEQFYGYTF. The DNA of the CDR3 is TGTGCCAGCAGCTTAGAACAGTTCTATGGCTACACCTTC.

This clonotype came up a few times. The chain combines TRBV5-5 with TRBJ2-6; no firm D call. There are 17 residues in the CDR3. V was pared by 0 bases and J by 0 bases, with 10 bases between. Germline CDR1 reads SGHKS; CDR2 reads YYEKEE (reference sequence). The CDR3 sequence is CASSLAISGSGANVLTF. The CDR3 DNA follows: TGTGCCAGCAGCTTGGCCATCTCTGGCTCTGGGGCCAACGTCCTGACTTTC. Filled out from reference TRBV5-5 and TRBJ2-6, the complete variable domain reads DAGVTQSPTHLIKTRGQQVTLRCSPISGHKSVSWYQQVLGQGPQFIFQYYEKEERGRGNFPDRFSARQFPNYSSELNVNALLLGDSALYLCASSLAISGSGANVLTFGAGSRLTVL.

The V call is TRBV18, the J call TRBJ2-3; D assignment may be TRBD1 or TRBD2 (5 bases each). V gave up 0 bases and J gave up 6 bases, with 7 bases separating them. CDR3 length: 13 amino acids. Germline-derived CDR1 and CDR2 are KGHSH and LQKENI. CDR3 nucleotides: TGTGCCAGCTCACCACCTTGGGGGGATACGCAGTATTTT. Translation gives CASSPPWGDTQYF.

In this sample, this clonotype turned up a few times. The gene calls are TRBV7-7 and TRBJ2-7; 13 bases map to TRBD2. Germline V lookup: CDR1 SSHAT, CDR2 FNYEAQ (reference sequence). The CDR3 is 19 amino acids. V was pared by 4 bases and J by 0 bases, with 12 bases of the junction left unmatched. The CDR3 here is CASSSGLAGRRESSYEQYF. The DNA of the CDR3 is TGTGCCAGCAGCTCGGGACTAGCGGGGAGAAGGGAGAGCTCCTACGAGCAGTACTTC. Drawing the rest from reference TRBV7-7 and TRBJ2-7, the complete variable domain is GAGVSQSPRYKVTKRGQDVTLRCDPISSHATLYWYQQALGQGPEFLTYFNYEAQPDKSGLPSDRFSAERPEGSISTLTIQRTEQRDSAMYRCASSSGLAGRRESSYEQYFGPGTRLTVT.

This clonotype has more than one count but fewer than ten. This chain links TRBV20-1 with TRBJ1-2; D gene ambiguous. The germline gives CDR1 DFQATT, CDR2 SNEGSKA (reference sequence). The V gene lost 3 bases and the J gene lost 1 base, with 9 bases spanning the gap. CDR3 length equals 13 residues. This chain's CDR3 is CSASPRLNYGYTF. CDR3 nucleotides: TGCAGTGCTAGTCCCAGGCTTAACTATGGCTACACCTTC.

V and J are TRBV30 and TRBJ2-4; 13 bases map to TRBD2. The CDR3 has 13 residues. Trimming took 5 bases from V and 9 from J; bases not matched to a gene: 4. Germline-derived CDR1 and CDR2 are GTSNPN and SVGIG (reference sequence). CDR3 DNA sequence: TGTGCCTGGGAAGGACTAGCGGGAGCCATTCAGTACTTC. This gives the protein CAWEGLAGAIQYF.

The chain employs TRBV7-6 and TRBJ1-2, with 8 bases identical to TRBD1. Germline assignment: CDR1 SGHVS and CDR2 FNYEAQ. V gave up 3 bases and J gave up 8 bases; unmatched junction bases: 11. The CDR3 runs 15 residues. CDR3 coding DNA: TGTGCCAGCAGCTTTGGGTCGCAGGGGGCGAAGGGCTACACCTTC. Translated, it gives CASSFGSQGAKGYTF.

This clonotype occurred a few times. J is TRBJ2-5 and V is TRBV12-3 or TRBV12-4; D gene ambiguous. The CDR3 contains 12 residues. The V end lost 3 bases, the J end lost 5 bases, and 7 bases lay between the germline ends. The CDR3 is CASSLGTETQYF. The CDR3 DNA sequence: TGTGCCAGCAGTTTGGGAACGGAGACCCAGTACTTC.

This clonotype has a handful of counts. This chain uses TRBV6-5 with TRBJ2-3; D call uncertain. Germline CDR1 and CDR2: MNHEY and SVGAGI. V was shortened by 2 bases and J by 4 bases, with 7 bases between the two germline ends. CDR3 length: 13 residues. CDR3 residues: CASSYLDADTQYF. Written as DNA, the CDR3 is TGTGCCAGCAGTTACCTTGACGCAGATACGCAGTATTTT.

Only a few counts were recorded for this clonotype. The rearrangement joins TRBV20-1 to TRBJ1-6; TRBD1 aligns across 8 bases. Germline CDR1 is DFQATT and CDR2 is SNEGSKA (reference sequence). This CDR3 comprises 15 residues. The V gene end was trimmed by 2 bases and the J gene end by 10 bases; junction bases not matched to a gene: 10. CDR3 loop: CSARRAGQGNSPLHF. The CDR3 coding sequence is TGCAGTGCTAGAAGGGCAGGACAGGGCAACTCACCCCTCCACTTT.

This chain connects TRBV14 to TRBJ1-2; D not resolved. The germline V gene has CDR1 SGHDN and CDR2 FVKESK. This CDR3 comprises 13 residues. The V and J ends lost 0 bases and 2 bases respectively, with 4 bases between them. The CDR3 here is CASSQDRNYGYTF. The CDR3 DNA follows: TGTGCCAGCAGCCAAGACAGAAACTATGGCTACACCTTC.

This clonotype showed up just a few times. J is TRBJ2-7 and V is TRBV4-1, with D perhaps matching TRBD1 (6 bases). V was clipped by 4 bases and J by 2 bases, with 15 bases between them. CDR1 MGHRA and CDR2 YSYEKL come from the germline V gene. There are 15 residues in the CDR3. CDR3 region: CASSPVGDTTYEQYF. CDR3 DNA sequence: TGCGCCAGCAGCCCGGTCGGGGACACCACCTACGAGCAGTACTTC.

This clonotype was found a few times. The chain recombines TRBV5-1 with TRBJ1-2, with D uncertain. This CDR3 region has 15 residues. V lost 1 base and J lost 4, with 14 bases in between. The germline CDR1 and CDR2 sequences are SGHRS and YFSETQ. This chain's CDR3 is CASSLLEAGVYGYTF. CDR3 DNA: TGCGCCAGCAGCTTGCTCGAGGCCGGCGTCTATGGCTACACCTTC.

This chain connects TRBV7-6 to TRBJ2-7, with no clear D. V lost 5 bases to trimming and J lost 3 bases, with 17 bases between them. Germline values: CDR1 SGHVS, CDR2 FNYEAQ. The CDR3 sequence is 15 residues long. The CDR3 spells CASSPWSSADYEQYF. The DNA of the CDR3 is TGTGCCAGCAGCCCTTGGTCGAGCGCAGACTACGAGCAGTACTTC.

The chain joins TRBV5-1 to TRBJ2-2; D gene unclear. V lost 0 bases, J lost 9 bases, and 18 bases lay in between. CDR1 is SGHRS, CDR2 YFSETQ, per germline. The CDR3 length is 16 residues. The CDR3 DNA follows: TGCGCCAGCAGCTTGGACCTGACCGGAGACCGGTGGGAGCTGTTTTTT. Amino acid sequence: CASSLDLTGDRWELFF.